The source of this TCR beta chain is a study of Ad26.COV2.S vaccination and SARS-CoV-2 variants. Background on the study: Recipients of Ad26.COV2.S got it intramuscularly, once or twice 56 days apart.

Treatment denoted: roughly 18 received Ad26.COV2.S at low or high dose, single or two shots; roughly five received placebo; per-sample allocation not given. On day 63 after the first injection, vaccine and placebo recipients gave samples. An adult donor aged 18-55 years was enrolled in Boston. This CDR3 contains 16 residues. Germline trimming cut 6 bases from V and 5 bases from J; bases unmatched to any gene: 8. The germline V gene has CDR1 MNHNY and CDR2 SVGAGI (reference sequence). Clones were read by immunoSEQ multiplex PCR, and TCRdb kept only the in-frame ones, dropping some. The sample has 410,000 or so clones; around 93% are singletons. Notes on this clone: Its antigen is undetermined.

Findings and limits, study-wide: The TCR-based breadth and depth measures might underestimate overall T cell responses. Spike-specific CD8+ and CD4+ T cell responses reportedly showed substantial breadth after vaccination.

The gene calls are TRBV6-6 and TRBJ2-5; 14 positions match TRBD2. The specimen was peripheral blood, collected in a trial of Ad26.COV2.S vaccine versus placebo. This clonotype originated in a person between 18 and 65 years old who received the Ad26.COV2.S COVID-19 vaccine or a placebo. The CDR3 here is CASSMGLAGAWETQYF. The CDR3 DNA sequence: TGTGCCAGCAGCATGGGACTAGCGGGGGCATGGGAGACCCAGTACTTC.